Shown below are 9 T cell receptor beta chains from a single sample sequenced in a study of blood T cells in healthy people across ages. Next came a second PCR, run for about 6 to 12 cycles, which used a sample-barcoded 5' primer along with a J-beta primer mix. TCRdb reprocessed the 5' RACE reads via MiXCR and lists one record per CDR3 protein. The data show 450,000 to 700,000 distinct CDR3 sequences, with 25% to 30% seen just once and approximately 17% held by the top ten. Sequences were obtained from blood. The receptors were gathered from a woman in her seventies in good health.

This clonotype appeared a few times. The chain has TRBV29-1 and TRBJ2-1; 8 positions match TRBD2. J was trimmed by 4 bases and V by 5 bases; bases with no gene match: 4. The CDR3 runs 13 residues. Germline V CDR1 and CDR2: SQVTM, ANQGSEA. CDR3 nucleotide sequence: TGCAGCGTTAGCGGGGGAGTATACAATGAGCAGTTCTTC. Translating it yields CSVSGGVYNEQFF.

This clonotype occurred a few times. The V call is TRBV7-9, the J call TRBJ1-3, with 8 bases lining up with TRBD1. Germline CDR1 and CDR2: SEHNR and FQNEAQ (reference sequence). The CDR3 is 17 residues long. V dropped 5 bases and J dropped 9; count of bases not matched to a gene: 18. CDR3 sequence: CASSPGVRTGRASTIYF. The CDR3 bases are TGTGCCAGCAGCCCCGGAGTGAGGACAGGGAGAGCAAGCACCATATATTTT.

CDR3 nucleotide sequence: TGTGCCAGCAGTCAGGGGGGACTAGCTTTGGGGCAAGAGACCCAGTACTTC. As protein: CASSQGGLALGQETQYF. The chain couples TRBV7-2 to TRBJ2-5, with 9 bases aligning to TRBD2. CDR3 length: 17 amino acids. The germline CDR1 and CDR2 sequences are SGHTA and FQGNSA. The ends lost 6 bases at V and 2 bases at J; junction bases unmatched: 13.

This clonotype has only a few counts. The CDR3 protein is CASSLSMRETQYF. The CDR3 bases are TGCGCCAGCAGTTTGAGTATGAGGGAGACCCAGTACTTC. The genes are TRBV5-1 and TRBJ2-7; unclear D gene. The better agreement between TRBJ2-5 and the DNA end casts doubt on the J call. CDR1 is SGHRS and CDR2 is YFSETQ in the germline V gene. The CDR3 covers 13 residues.

In its sample, this clonotype was seen a few times. The chain has TRBV20-1 and TRBJ1-1; possibly TRBD1 for D (6 bases). Germline V CDR1 and CDR2: DFQATT, SNEGSKA (reference sequence). Trimming pared 0 bases from V and 6 bases from J, leaving 20 bases between. There are 16 residues in the CDR3. The CDR3 region has the DNA TGCAGTGCTAGAGATTTAGGGGGGAGCCTCCATCCTGAAGCTTTCTTT. Translating gives CSARDLGGSLHPEAFF.

The chain carries TRBV29-1 and TRBJ2-2; a possible D gene is TRBD1 (5 bases). V was clipped by 6 bases and J by 3 bases, with 8 bases between them. Germline lookup yields CDR1 SQVTM and CDR2 ANQGSEA. The CDR3 length is 12 residues. The DNA for the CDR3 is TGCAGCGTCTTCAGGGACACCGGGGAGCTGTTTTTT. Protein product: CSVFRDTGELFF.

The chain couples TRBV10-3 to TRBJ2-5; D is undetermined. The CDR3 totals 13 residues. Germline CDR1 is ENHRY and CDR2 is SYGVKD. V was pared by 3 bases and J by 4 bases, with 9 bases between. The CDR3 DNA reads TGTGCCATCAGTGACGGTACGGGAGAGACCCAGTACTTC. Its protein is CAISDGTGETQYF.

V and J are TRBV7-2 and TRBJ2-1; 7 nucleotides line up with TRBD1. The V and J ends lost 2 bases and 1 base, in that order; junction bases with no gene match: 8. The CDR3 is made up of 17 amino acids. The germline gives CDR1 SGHTA, CDR2 FQGNSA. The CDR3 nucleotides are TGTGCCAGCAGCTTATGGGCAGGGGACAGTTCCTACAATGAGCAGTTCTTC. As protein: CASSLWAGDSSYNEQFF.

The chain has TRBV7-9 and TRBJ1-5; TRBD1 matches at 7 bases. The CDR3 length is 14 residues. Germline CDR1 is SEHNR and CDR2 is FQNEAQ (reference sequence). V shed 5 bases, J shed 3 bases, and the junction held 4 bases outside the gene matches. CDR3 loop: CASSRTGDNQPQHF. The CDR3 DNA reads as TGTGCCAGCAGCCGGACAGGCGACAATCAGCCCCAGCATTTT.